This entry lists 32 T cell receptor beta chains sequenced from one sample in a study of T cells after yellow fever vaccination. Each CDR3 protein is one row after TCRdb ran MiXCR on the 5' RACE reads. The sample includes 500,000 to 700,000 distinct CDR3 sequences, around 21% of them seen just once. The starting material was PBMCs, obtained 15 days after the yellow fever booster vaccination. The receptors were gathered from a man aged 30-40 years who received the YFV17D yellow fever vaccine.

The chain is built from TRBV6-2 or TRBV6-3 and TRBJ2-1, with 14 nucleotides matching TRBD2. Germline-derived CDR1 and CDR2 are MNHEY and SVGEGT. This CDR3 is 15 amino acids long. Trimming cost V 6 bases and J 9 bases; bases outside gene matches: 7. The CDR3 loop reads CASRPGTSGSVEQFF. CDR3 DNA sequence: TGTGCCAGCAGACCCGGGACTAGCGGGAGTGTTGAGCAGTTCTTC.

The chain uses TRBV5-1 and TRBJ2-5; D is possibly TRBD1 (6 bases). From germline, CDR1 is SGHRS and CDR2 YFSETQ. The CDR3 consists of 15 residues. The V gene lost 4 bases and the J gene lost 4 bases, with 17 bases spanning the gap. CDR3 nucleotide sequence: TGCGCCAGCAGCATGGGGGCGTCCAGGGGAGAGACCCAGTACTTC. Amino acid sequence: CASSMGASRGETQYF.

V gene TRBV7-6 combines with J gene TRBJ2-3; D remains ambiguous. V was clipped by 5 bases and J by 3 bases, with 15 bases between them. This CDR3 contains 15 residues. CDR1 is SGHVS and CDR2 is FNYEAQ in the germline V gene. The DNA for the CDR3 is TGTGCCAGCAGCCGTACGGACCTCGCAACAGATACGCAGTATTTT. Amino acids: CASSRTDLATDTQYF.

This clonotype has more than one count but fewer than ten. The V call is TRBV6-5, the J call TRBJ2-5; 10 bases are shared with TRBD1. With V trimmed by 7 bases and J by 5 bases, 13 bases remained unmatched. Germline CDR1 reads MNHEY; CDR2 reads SVGAGI. The CDR3 runs 16 residues. CDR3 protein: CASTSRDRGSVETQYF. The CDR3 DNA sequence: TGTGCCAGCACTTCCCGGGACAGGGGATCGGTGGAGACCCAGTACTTC.

Here the CDR3 reads CASSFTNQPQHF. The CDR3 DNA reads TGTGCCAGCAGTTTTACCAATCAGCCCCAGCATTTT. This chain joins TRBV27 and TRBJ1-5, with unresolved D. This CDR3 spans 12 amino acids. V lost 3 bases to trimming and J lost 3 bases, with 3 bases between them. Germline-derived CDR1 and CDR2 are MNHEY and SMNVEV (reference sequence).

The chain recombines TRBV6-5 with TRBJ2-7; D not resolved. Germline CDR1 and CDR2: MNHEY and SVGAGI. The V gene lost 6 bases and the J gene lost 2 bases, with 17 bases spanning the gap. CDR3 size: 15 residues. CDR3 protein: CASRYQSTATYEQYF. The CDR3 DNA follows: TGTGCCAGCAGATACCAGTCAACCGCGACCTACGAGCAGTACTTC.

The rearrangement links TRBV28 to TRBJ1-5; D ambiguous. This CDR3 is built from 12 residues. V was shortened by 2 bases and J by 9 bases, with 8 bases between the two germline ends. Germline loops: CDR1 MDHEN, CDR2 SYDVKM. The CDR3 spells CASSLAVPPQHF. The CDR3 DNA is TGTGCCAGCAGTTTAGCCGTCCCGCCCCAGCATTTT. Drawing the rest from reference TRBV28 and TRBJ1-5, the complete variable domain is DVKVTQSSRYLVKRTGEKVFLECVQDMDHENMFWYRQDPGLGLRLIYFSYDVKMKEKGDIPEGYSVSREKKERFSLILESASTNQTSMYLCASSLAVPPQHFGDGTRLSIL.

The chain is built from TRBV6-2 or TRBV6-3 and TRBJ2-1; no firm D call. The CDR3 totals 14 residues. In germline, CDR1 is MNHEY, CDR2 SVGEGT. The V end was cut by 5 bases, the J end by 0 bases, with 8 bases between. DNA for the CDR3: TGTGCCAGCAGTGTCCCCTCCTCCTACAATGAGCAGTTCTTC. Translation gives CASSVPSSYNEQFF.

This rearrangement joins TRBV12-3 or TRBV12-4 to TRBJ2-7; 7 bases match TRBD1. V gave up 6 bases and J gave up 3 bases; unmatched junction bases: 11. This CDR3 has 15 residues. CDR3 in DNA: TGTGCCAGCAGCCTCGGCCCACAGGGGCACTACGAGCAGTACTTC. Translation gives CASSLGPQGHYEQYF.

This chain links TRBV29-1 with TRBJ2-5; D perhaps matches TRBD2 (6 bases). CDR3 length equals 14 residues. V was clipped by 6 bases and J by 2 bases, with 16 bases between them. Germline loops: CDR1 SQVTM, CDR2 ANQGSEA. This CDR3 reads CSVAPGGGQETQYF. The CDR3 DNA follows: TGCAGCGTCGCACCCGGGGGTGGACAAGAGACCCAGTACTTC.

The chain joins TRBV7-2 to TRBJ1-1; D uncertain. The V end lost 6 bases, the J end lost 5 bases, and 13 bases lay between the germline ends. Germline V lookup: CDR1 SGHTA, CDR2 FQGNSA. The CDR3 has 13 amino acids. The CDR3 DNA follows: TGTGCCAGCAGGCAGGAGGCAATGACTGAAGCTTTCTTT. Its protein product is CASRQEAMTEAFF.

Only a few counts were recorded for this clonotype. This chain connects TRBV6-1 to TRBJ1-5; the D gene is possibly TRBD1 (5 bases). This CDR3 has 14 amino acids. Germline CDR1 reads MNHNS; CDR2 reads SASEGT. V was cut by 6 bases and J by 2 bases, with 11 bases left in between. Here the CDR3 reads CASSPTVGNQPQHF. As DNA, the CDR3 is TGTGCCAGCAGCCCGACAGTAGGCAATCAGCCCCAGCATTTT.

A few counts support this clonotype. The genes are TRBV5-4 and TRBJ1-4, with unresolved D. The V and J ends lost 3 bases and 8 bases respectively, with 17 bases between them. Germline CDR1 SGHNT, CDR2 YYREEE (reference sequence). There are 15 residues in the CDR3. CDR3 protein: CASSSTGRGGEKLFF. The CDR3 coding sequence is TGTGCCAGCAGCTCTACGGGCCGGGGTGGGGAAAAACTGTTTTTT.

This clonotype has a handful of counts. This sequence joins TRBV7-9 and TRBJ2-3; D might be TRBD2 (5 bases). From germline, CDR1 is SEHNR and CDR2 FQNEAQ (reference sequence). The CDR3 extends over 14 amino acids. The ends were cut back, 3 bases at V and 3 bases at J, with 10 bases in the middle. CDR3 nucleotide sequence: TGTGCCAGCAGCTTTGAGGGCTTGACAGATACGCAGTATTTT. Its protein product is CASSFEGLTDTQYF. Filled out from reference TRBV7-9 and TRBJ2-3, the complete variable domain reads DTGVSQNPRHKITKRGQNVTFRCDPISEHNRLYWYRQTLGQGPEFLTYFQNEAQLEKSRLLSDRFSAERPKGSFSTLEIQRTEQGDSAMYLCASSFEGLTDTQYFGPGTRLTVL.

This clonotype has a handful of counts. The rearrangement links TRBV7-8 to TRBJ2-5; 7 bases line up with TRBD2. The CDR3 totals 14 residues. Germline CDR1 SGHVS, CDR2 FQNEAQ. With 4 bases clipped from V and 1 base from J, the junction kept 3 bases outside the gene matches. The CDR3 DNA reads as TGTGCCAGCAGCTCTTCTAGCGGCCAAGAGACCCAGTACTTC. Encoded protein: CASSSSSGQETQYF.

The chain recombines TRBV10-3 with TRBJ2-7, with 10 bases fitting TRBD2. The CDR3 extends over 15 amino acids. With V trimmed by 0 bases and J by 6 bases, 5 bases remained unmatched. The germline CDR1 and CDR2 sequences are ENHRY and SYGVKD. The CDR3 sequence is CAISESLAGESEQYF. The CDR3, as DNA: TGTGCCATCAGTGAGTCGCTAGCGGGAGAGAGCGAGCAGTACTTC.

This rearrangement joins TRBV29-1 to TRBJ2-7; TRBD1 matches at 8 bases. CDR1 and CDR2 from the germline V gene are SQVTM and ANQGSEA. The CDR3 totals 13 residues. The ends lost 7 bases at V and 8 bases at J; junction bases unmatched: 13. The CDR3 is CSATGTGEWKQYF. The CDR3, as DNA: TGCAGCGCCACCGGGACAGGAGAATGGAAGCAGTACTTC.

The chain is built from TRBV7-9 and TRBJ2-3; D remains ambiguous. Germline CDR1 and CDR2: SEHNR and FQNEAQ (reference sequence). CDR3 size: 13 residues. The germline V and J ends were trimmed by 5 bases and 11 bases, with 17 bases remaining between them. Written as DNA, the CDR3 is TGTGCCAGCAGCATTCGACCGGTCTTAGGGCAGTATTTT. It translates to CASSIRPVLGQYF.

In its sample, this clonotype was seen a few times. The chain links TRBV20-1 to TRBJ2-3; no clear D. Germline assignment: CDR1 DFQATT and CDR2 SNEGSKA (reference sequence). CDR3 size: 13 residues. V was trimmed by 4 bases and J by 2 bases, leaving 10 bases between them. The CDR3: CSATLGTTDTQYF. The CDR3 region has the DNA TGCAGTGCTACACTGGGAACCACAGATACGCAGTATTTT.

This clonotype showed up just a few times. The genes are TRBV12-3 or TRBV12-4 and TRBJ2-7; a possible D gene is TRBD2 (7 bases). V lost 1 base to trimming and J lost 6 bases, with 16 bases between them. The CDR3 contains 15 residues. The DNA of the CDR3 is TGTGCCAGCAGTTTAGACGGGGGGCTAGTCGTCGAGCAGTACTTC. Translating it yields CASSLDGGLVVEQYF.

The V gene is TRBV9, the J gene TRBJ2-1; 8 bases are a match to TRBD2. V gave up 4 bases and J gave up 5 bases; unmatched junction bases: 8. The CDR3 runs to 15 residues. Germline CDR1 and CDR2: SGDLS and YYNGEE. CDR3 amino acids: CASSISTSGNNEQFF. The CDR3 region has the DNA TGTGCCAGCAGCATATCAACTAGCGGAAACAATGAGCAGTTCTTC.

This clonotype has a handful of counts. The V call is TRBV7-6, the J call TRBJ2-1; 13 bases are shared with TRBD2. The CDR3 is made up of 15 amino acids. V gave up 2 bases and J gave up 10 bases; unmatched junction bases: 5. Per germline, CDR1 SGHVS and CDR2 FNYEAQ. DNA of the CDR3: TGTGCCAGCAGCTTAATCACTAGCGGGAGGGGCGAGCAGTTCTTC. This gives the protein CASSLITSGRGEQFF.

The sample holds a few counts of this clonotype. The chain couples TRBV7-9 to TRBJ1-5; TRBD1 might be the D (5 bases). The V end was cut by 1 base, the J end by 4 bases, with 17 bases between. Germline V CDR1 and CDR2: SEHNR, FQNEAQ (reference sequence). CDR3 length: 17 amino acids. DNA for the CDR3: TGTGCCAGCAGCTTAGATACAGGAACAGGAAGAAATCAGCCCCAGCATTTT. Its translation: CASSLDTGTGRNQPQHF.

The genes are TRBV7-3 and TRBJ1-1; tentatively, D is TRBD1 (5 bases). V gave up 4 bases and J gave up 6 bases, with 12 bases separating them. Germline V gene data show CDR1 as SGHTA and CDR2 as FQGTGA. The length of the CDR3 is 13 residues. CDR3: CASSYHRTAEAFF. The DNA of the CDR3 is TGTGCCAGCAGCTATCACAGGACCGCTGAAGCTTTCTTT.

This clonotype showed up just a few times. One end of the junction does not line up with germline, which may come from a read error. The rearrangement joins TRBV7-9 to TRBJ1-1; the match to TRBD1 covers 8 bases. CDR3 size: 14 residues. Looked up from germline, CDR1 is SEHNR and CDR2 is FQNEAQ (reference sequence). The CDR3 region is CASSPQGAYTEALF. The CDR3 nucleotides read TGTGCCAGCAGCCCCCAGGGGGCCTACACTGAAGCTTTATTT.

The CDR3 loop reads CASSQDRSRLDEQFF. CDR3 nucleotide sequence: TGCGCCAGCAGCCAAGATCGATCTCGTTTGGATGAGCAGTTCTTC. The rearrangement links TRBV4-3 to TRBJ2-1; D is undetermined. Trimming left V 0 bases short and J 8 bases short, with 14 bases between. CDR1 and CDR2 from the germline V gene are LGHNA and YSLEER. There are 15 residues in the CDR3.

The chain carries TRBV20-1 and TRBJ2-7, with a weak D call TRBD2 (6 bases). The CDR3 totals 14 residues. Trimming took 0 bases from V and 4 from J, leaving 13 bases between them. Germline-derived CDR1 and CDR2 are DFQATT and SNEGSKA (reference sequence). The CDR3 sequence is CSARDLGEAYEQYF. The CDR3 nucleotides read TGCAGTGCTAGAGATTTGGGGGAGGCTTACGAGCAGTACTTC.

This clonotype was picked up many times. The chain has TRBV21-1 and TRBJ2-4; TRBD1, the table's D call, was not compared with the DNA. TRBV21-1 is described as a pseudogene. The length of the CDR3 is 17 residues. CDR3 in amino acids: CASSSTVQGSTKNIQYF. CDR3 coding DNA: TGTGCCAGCAGCTCCACCGTACAGGGTTCTACCAAAAACATTCAGTACTTC.

This clonotype was found a few times. The chain links TRBV7-9 to TRBJ2-2; D uncertain. CDR1 SEHNR and CDR2 FQNEAQ come from the germline V gene (reference sequence). CDR3 length: 17 residues. With 4 bases removed from V and 4 bases from J, the gap between germline ends came to 19 bases. CDR3: CASSSNTPGRATGELFF. In nucleotides, the CDR3 is TGTGCCAGCAGCTCAAACACACCGGGCCGAGCCACCGGGGAGCTGTTTTTT.

V and J are TRBV9 and TRBJ2-6; TRBD2 might be the D (6 bases). V lost 3 bases, J lost 0 bases, and 10 bases lay in between. The germline gives CDR1 SGDLS, CDR2 YYNGEE. The CDR3 loop spans 16 amino acids. CDR3 residues: CASSEGLYSGANVLTF. DNA for the CDR3: TGTGCCAGCAGCGAGGGACTGTACTCTGGGGCCAACGTCCTGACTTTC.

A few counts support this clonotype. V is TRBV28 and J is TRBJ2-7; 8 bases align to TRBD2. Germline trimming cut 6 bases from V and 1 base from J; bases unmatched to any gene: 5. The CDR3 extends over 14 amino acids. The germline gives CDR1 MDHEN, CDR2 SYDVKM. The CDR3 loop is CASRRTSSSYEQYF. As DNA, the CDR3 is TGTGCCAGCAGGCGGACTAGCAGTTCCTACGAGCAGTACTTC.

This clonotype was picked up a small number of times. The chain is built from TRBV29-1 and TRBJ2-1; D assignment may be TRBD1 or TRBD2 (5 bases each). With 7 bases removed from V and 9 bases from J, the gap between germline ends came to 13 bases. This CDR3 has 11 amino acids. Germline V lookup: CDR1 SQVTM, CDR2 ANQGSEA. The CDR3, as DNA: TGCAGCGAGTTTGGGGGTGGTGAGCAGTTCTTC. As protein: CSEFGGGEQFF.